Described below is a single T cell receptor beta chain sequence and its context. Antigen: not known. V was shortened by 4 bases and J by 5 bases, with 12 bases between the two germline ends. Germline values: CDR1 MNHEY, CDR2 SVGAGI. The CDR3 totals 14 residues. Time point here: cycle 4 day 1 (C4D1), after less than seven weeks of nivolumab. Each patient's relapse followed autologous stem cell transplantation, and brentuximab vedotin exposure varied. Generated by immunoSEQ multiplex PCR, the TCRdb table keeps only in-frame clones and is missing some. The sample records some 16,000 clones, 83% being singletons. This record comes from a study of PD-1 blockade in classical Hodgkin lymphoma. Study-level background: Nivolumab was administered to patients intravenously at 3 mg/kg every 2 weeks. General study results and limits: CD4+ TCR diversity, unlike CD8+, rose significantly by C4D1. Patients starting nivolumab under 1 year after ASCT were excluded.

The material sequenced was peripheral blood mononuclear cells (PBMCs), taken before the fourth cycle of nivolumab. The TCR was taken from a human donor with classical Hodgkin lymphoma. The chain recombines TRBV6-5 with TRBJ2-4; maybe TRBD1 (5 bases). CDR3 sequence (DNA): TGTGCCAGCAGTTCTGGGCAGGGCCAAAACATTCAGTACTTC. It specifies CASSSGQGQNIQYF.